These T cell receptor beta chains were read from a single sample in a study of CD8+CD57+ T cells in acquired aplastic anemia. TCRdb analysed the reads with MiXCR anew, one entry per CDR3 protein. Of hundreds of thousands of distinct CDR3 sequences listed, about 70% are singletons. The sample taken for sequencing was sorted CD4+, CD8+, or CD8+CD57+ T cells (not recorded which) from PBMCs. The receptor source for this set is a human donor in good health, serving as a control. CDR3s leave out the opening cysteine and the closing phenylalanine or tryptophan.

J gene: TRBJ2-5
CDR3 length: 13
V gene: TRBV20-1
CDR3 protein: SAGKRAGLEETQY

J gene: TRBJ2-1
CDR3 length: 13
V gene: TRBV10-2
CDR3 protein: ASRDGTSDGDEQF

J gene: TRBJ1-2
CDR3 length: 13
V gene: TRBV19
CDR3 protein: ASSIPGLGDYGYT

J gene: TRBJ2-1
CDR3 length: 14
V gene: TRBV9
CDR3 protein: ASRGGGQGAVNEQF

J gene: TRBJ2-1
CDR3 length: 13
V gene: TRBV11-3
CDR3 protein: ASSSRAGATYEQF

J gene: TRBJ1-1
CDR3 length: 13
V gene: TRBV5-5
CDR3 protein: ASSINRDMNTEAF

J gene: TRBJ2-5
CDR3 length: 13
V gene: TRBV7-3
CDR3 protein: ASILPRTLEVTLY

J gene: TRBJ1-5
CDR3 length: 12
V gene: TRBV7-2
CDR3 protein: AISLGTNDQPQH

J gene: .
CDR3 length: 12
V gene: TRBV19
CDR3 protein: ASSILPGRNEQF

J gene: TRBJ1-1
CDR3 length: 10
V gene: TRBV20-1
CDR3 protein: SARLMDTGAL

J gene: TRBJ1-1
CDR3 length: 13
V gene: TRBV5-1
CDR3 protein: ASSPTSGGGTEAF

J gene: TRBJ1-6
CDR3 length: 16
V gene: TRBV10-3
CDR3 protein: AISDTLDGSQKHSPLH

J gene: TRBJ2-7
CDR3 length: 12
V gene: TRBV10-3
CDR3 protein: TISDKATLYEQY

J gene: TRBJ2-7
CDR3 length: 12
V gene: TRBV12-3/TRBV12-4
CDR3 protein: ASSGIADSYEQY

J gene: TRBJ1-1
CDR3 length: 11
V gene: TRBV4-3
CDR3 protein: ASSQDRGREAF

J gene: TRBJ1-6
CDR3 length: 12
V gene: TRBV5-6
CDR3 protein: ASSLYQNNSPLH

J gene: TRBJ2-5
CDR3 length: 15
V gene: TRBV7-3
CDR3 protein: ASSIDRRVVTNYTQY

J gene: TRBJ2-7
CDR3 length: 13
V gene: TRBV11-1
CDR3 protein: ASSRSGLGQREQY

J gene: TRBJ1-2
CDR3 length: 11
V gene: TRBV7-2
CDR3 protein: ASTSVAGYGYT

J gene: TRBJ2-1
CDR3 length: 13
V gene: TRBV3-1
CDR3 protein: ASSPPTSSYNEQF

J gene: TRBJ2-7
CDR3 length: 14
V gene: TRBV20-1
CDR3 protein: SVQGNRTEGPYEQY

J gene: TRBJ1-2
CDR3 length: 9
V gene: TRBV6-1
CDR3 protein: ASRYSGENT

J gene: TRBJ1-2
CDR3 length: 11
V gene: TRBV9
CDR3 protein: ASTNRGVRGYT

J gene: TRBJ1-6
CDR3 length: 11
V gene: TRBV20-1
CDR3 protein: SARDRVGSPLH

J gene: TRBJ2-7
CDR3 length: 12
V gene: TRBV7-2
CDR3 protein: ASSAGDGTYEQY

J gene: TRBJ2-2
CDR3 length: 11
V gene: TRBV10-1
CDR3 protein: ASTAGDTGELF

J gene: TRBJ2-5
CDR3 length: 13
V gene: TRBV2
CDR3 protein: ASSLTTGPGEPQH

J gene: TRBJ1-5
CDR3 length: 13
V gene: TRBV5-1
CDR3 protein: ASSFGGENSQPQH

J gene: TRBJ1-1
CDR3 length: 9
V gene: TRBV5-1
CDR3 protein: ASSSTGGAF

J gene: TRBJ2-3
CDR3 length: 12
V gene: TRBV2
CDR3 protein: ASRDTTVVTEAF

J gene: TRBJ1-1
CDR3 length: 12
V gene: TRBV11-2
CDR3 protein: ASSHTTANTEAF

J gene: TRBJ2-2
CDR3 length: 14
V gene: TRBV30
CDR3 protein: AWRPLAGQRTGELF

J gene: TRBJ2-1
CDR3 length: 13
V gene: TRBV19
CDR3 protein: ASSTSGTAHNEQF

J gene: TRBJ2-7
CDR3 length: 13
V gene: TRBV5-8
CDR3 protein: ASSLTGKPFYEQY

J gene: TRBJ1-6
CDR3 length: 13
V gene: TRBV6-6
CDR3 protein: ASSYDGGAGSPLH

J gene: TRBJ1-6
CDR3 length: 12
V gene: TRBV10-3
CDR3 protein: AGSLGGVRSPLH

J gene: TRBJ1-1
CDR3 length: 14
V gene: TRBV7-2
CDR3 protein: ASSHKRQGTNTEAF

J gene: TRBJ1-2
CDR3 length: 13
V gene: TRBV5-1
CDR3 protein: ASSLDTGGRGGYT

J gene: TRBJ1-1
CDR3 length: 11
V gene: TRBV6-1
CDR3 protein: ASSRDRNTEAS

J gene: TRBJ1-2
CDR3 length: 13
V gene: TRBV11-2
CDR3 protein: ASSADSCKNYGYT

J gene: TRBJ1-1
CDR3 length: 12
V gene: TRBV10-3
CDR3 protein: AISEGTGGTEAF

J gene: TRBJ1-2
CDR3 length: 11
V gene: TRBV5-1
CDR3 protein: ASSTQGDYGYT

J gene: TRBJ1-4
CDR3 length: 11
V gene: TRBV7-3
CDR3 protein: ASSPAPWRALF

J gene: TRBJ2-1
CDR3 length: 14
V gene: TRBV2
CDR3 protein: ASSELLAGGQNEQF

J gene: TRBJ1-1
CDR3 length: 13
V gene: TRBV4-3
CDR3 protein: DNGDRDRMNTEAF

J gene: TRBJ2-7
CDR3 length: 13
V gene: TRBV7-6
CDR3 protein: ASSSPPRGTYEQY

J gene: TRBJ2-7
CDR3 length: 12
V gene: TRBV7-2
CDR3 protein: ASSACGEVYEQY

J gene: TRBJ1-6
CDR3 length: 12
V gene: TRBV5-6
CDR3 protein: ASSLDSCNSPLH

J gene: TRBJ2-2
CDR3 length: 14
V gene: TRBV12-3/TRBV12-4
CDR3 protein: ASSFGGDVEDGELF

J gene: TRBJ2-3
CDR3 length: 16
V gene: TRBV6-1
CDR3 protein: ASSDRLAGAASTDTQY

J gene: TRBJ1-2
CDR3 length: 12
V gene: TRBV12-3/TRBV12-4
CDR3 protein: ASSCKNNNYGYT

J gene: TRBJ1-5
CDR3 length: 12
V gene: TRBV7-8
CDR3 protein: ASSLDGAQPQHF

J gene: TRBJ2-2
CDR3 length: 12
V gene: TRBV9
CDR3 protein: ASSVGPGSLHLF

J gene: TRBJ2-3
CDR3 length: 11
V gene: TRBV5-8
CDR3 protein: ASSLESTDTQY